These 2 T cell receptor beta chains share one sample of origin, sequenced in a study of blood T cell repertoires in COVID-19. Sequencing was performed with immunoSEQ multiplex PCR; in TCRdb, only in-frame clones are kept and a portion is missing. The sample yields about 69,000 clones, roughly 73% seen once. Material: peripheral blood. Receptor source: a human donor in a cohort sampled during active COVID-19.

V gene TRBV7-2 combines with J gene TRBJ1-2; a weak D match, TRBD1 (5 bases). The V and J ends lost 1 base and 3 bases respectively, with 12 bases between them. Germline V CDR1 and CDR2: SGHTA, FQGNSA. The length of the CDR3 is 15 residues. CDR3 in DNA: TGTGCCAGCAGCTTAGAACCGACGGGGGACTATGGCTACACCTTC. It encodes CASSLEPTGDYGYTF.

CDR3 in amino acids: CASSNTVHRGGEKLFF. Written as DNA, the CDR3 is TGTGCCAGCTCAAACACGGTTCACCGCGGGGGTGAAAAACTGTTTTTT. The chain has TRBV18 and TRBJ1-4; D is possibly TRBD1 (5 bases). Trimming left V 5 bases short and J 7 bases short, with 20 bases between. CDR3 size: 16 residues. Germline V CDR1 and CDR2: KGHSH, LQKENI.